The present TCR beta chain was sequenced within a study of identical twins. Template switching (which added a universal primer site) was used, and cDNA carried unique molecular identifiers. TCRdb reanalysed the 5' RACE reads using MiXCR and keeps one entry per CDR3 protein. The sample lists just over 500,000 distinct CDR3 sequences, about 20% occurring once. The V gene's germline CDR1 is WNHNN and CDR2 SYGVQD (reference sequence). The CDR3 sequence is 15 residues long. V gave up 5 bases and J gave up 0 bases; unmatched junction bases: 5. The same data also contributed to another study, on T cells expressing NK-cell markers. This second report adds: Sorting in several experiments was restricted by an anti-gamma-delta TCR antibody to alpha-beta TCR T cells. Of the CD8+ T cells in roughly 6 donors, about 1.0-7.0% belonged to dominant NKG2C+ clonotypes.

Specimen: CD4+ T cells sorted from blood. This chain uses TRBV10-1 with TRBJ1-1; 8 nucleotides align to TRBD1. The receptor comes from a woman younger than 30 in good health. The CDR3 loop reads CASSRETGVNTEAFF. CDR3 nucleotides: TGCGCCAGCAGTCGGGAGACAGGGGTGAACACTGAAGCTTTCTTT.